Shown below are 12 T cell receptor beta chains from a single sample sequenced in a study of cytomegalovirus exposure and HLA in healthy donors (dated by TCRdb to 2016 to 2017). The library was built by means of the immunoSEQ multiplex PCR assay. TCRdb's version of the immuneACCESS table is confined to in-frame rearrangements and falls short of the full clone set. An unresolved V gene accounts for under half of the shortfall where checked; the remainder is of unknown origin. The sample data list more than 250,000 clones, and 90% of these were observed just once. The ten largest account for roughly 3% of the sample. Sequencing was performed on PBMCs. Receptors originate from a woman younger than 45 in good health and CMV-seronegative.

This chain joins TRBV4-2 and TRBJ2-1; the D is unclear. Trimming stripped 3 bases from V and 5 bases from J, with 5 bases between. CDR1 and CDR2 from the germline V gene are LGHNA and YNFKEQ. The CDR3 is 12 residues long. CDR3 coding DNA: TGTGCCAGCAGCCATGAGGACAATGAGCAGTTCTTC. It specifies CASSHEDNEQFF.

The rearrangement links TRBV19 to TRBJ1-4; D gene ambiguous. CDR1 LNHDA and CDR2 SQIVND come from the germline V gene (reference sequence). Trimming removed 10 bases from V and 7 bases from J, with 16 bases in between. The CDR3 runs 13 residues. The CDR3 coding sequence is TGTGCCACCTCCGAGCCACCATTTGAAAAACTGTTTTTT. Protein sequence: CATSEPPFEKLFF.

The V gene is TRBV7-9, the J gene TRBJ1-4; 8 bases are shared with TRBD1. Germline CDR1 SEHNR, CDR2 FQNEAQ (reference sequence). The CDR3 totals 17 residues. J lost 6 bases, V lost 5 bases, and 14 bases had no gene match. The CDR3 reads CASSQLPPGTGHEKLFF. CDR3 in DNA: TGTGCCAGCAGCCAGTTGCCCCCTGGGACAGGTCATGAAAAACTGTTTTTT.

This chain links TRBV11-3 with TRBJ2-1; D gene uncertain. CDR3 length: 17 residues. The V and J ends lost 2 bases and 0 bases respectively, with 14 bases between them. Germline-derived CDR1 and CDR2 are SGHNT and YENEEA. CDR3 nucleotides: TGTGCCAGCAGCTTATACCCAAGTCTAAGCTCCTACAATGAGCAGTTCTTC. Its translation: CASSLYPSLSSYNEQFF.

The chain has TRBV7-6 and TRBJ2-7; 8 nucleotides align to TRBD1. The CDR3 sequence is 17 residues long. Germline assignment: CDR1 SGHVS and CDR2 FNYEAQ. With 0 bases clipped from V and 2 bases from J, the junction kept 9 bases outside the gene matches. CDR3 amino acids: CASSLAPQGTGTYEQYF. The CDR3 nucleotides are TGTGCCAGCAGCTTAGCCCCTCAGGGGACAGGTACCTACGAGCAGTACTTC.

This rearrangement joins TRBV4-1 to TRBJ2-7; perhaps TRBD2 as D (6 bases). The length of the CDR3 is 14 residues. Deletions cut 8 bases from V and 0 bases from J, with 14 bases between. CDR1 is MGHRA and CDR2 is YSYEKL in the germline V gene. CDR3 in amino acids: CASGKDGSSYEQYF. CDR3 coding DNA: TGCGCCAGCGGGAAGGACGGGAGCTCCTACGAGCAGTACTTC.

At least ten counts were recorded for this clone. CDR3 loop: CASSLSGQEYEQYF. CDR3 in DNA: TGTGCCAGCAGCTTGTCCGGACAGGAGTACGAGCAGTACTTC. The chain uses TRBV5-8 and TRBJ2-7; 7 bases align to TRBD1. The V gene's germline CDR1 is SGHTS and CDR2 YDEGEE. CDR3 length equals 14 residues. J gave up 4 bases and V 1 base, and 5 bases lay outside the gene matches.

The V and J genes are TRBV11-3 and TRBJ1-5; D is ambiguous. Germline V gives CDR1 SGHNT, CDR2 YENEEA. The CDR3 is made up of 16 amino acids. V was shortened by 4 bases and J by 3 bases, with 16 bases between the two germline ends. CDR3 DNA: TGTGCCAGCAGCTCCCCGACAATTAGAGACAATCAGCCCCAGCATTTT. The encoded protein is CASSSPTIRDNQPQHF.

Comment on this clone: The identical CDR3 is also encoded by other nucleotide sequences in the sample. The chain has TRBV30 and TRBJ2-1; D call uncertain. The V end lost 5 bases, the J end lost 8 bases, and 7 bases lay between the germline ends. The CDR3 is made up of 10 amino acids. Germline V gene sequence: CDR1 GTSNPN, CDR2 SVGIG (reference sequence). Here the CDR3 DNA reads TGTGCCTGGGCGGTCGATGAGCAGTTCTTC. Protein product: CAWAVDEQFF.

V gene TRBV30 combines with J gene TRBJ1-2; D possibly corresponds to TRBD1 (5 bases). The germline V gene has CDR1 GTSNPN and CDR2 SVGIG (reference sequence). The CDR3 consists of 16 residues. V dropped 2 bases and J dropped 3 bases, with 19 bases sitting between them. CDR3 loop: CAWSFLGAPAHYGYTF. The CDR3 DNA is TGTGCCTGGAGTTTCTTAGGGGCTCCAGCCCACTATGGCTACACCTTC.

The CDR3 DNA follows: TGTGCCAGCAGCCAGGACAGTACCCCCGGGGAGCTGTTTTTT. It codes for CASSQDSTPGELFF. This sequence joins TRBV11-2 and TRBJ2-2; a possible D gene is TRBD1 (6 bases). This CDR3 is 14 amino acids long. V was cut by 5 bases and J by 6 bases, with 13 bases left in between. Germline V CDR1 and CDR2: SGHAT, FQNNGV.

The rearrangement joins TRBV18 to TRBJ2-3; 9 bases fit TRBD2. Germline lookup yields CDR1 KGHSH and CDR2 LQKENI. The CDR3 runs to 16 residues. Unmatched junction bases numbered 5, after V lost 1 base and J lost 3 bases. CDR3 amino acids: CASSPQVAGATDTQYF. The DNA of the CDR3 is TGTGCCAGCTCACCACAAGTAGCGGGAGCAACAGATACGCAGTATTTT.